This T cell receptor beta chain was captured in a study of OX40 agonist ivuxolimab in advanced cancers. In the study overall: Subjects had a mean age of about 57 years, with a range of about 23 to 90; just over 80% were male.

Concerning this clone itself: Its matching antigen is unknown.

The CDR3 length is 15 residues. The germline gives CDR1 SGHAT, CDR2 FQNNGV. Trimming at V came to 1 base and at J to 8 bases, leaving 6 bases not matched to a gene. Here immunoSEQ multiplex PCR was the method, and the copy in TCRdb shows in-frame clones only, minus some. Of about 83,000 clones in the sample, over 75% were seen once. Whole-study results and caveats: Some patients who did not respond also had low normalized T-cell clonal expansion.

Exclusion applied to patients with autoimmune disease history or systemic immunosuppression. The sequence was collected from an adult with an advanced solid tumor such as melanoma, head and neck, liver or kidney cancer. Sequenced material: CD4+ or CD8+ T cells sorted from blood, taken in a trial of the OX40 agonist ivuxolimab. V gene TRBV11-2 combines with J gene TRBJ1-4, with 8 bases matching TRBD1. CDR3 in DNA: TGTGCCAGCAGCTTAGGACAGGGGATAATAGAAAAACTGTTTTTT. Residues: CASSLGQGIIEKLFF.